This TCR beta chain came from a study of T cell responses to AZD1222 COVID-19 vaccine. Concerning this clone itself: What it binds is unknown.

This CDR3 has 16 residues. Germline CDR1 is DFQATT and CDR2 is SNEGSKA (reference sequence). With V trimmed by 3 bases and J by 4 bases, 12 bases remained unmatched. Clones were read by immunoSEQ multiplex PCR, and TCRdb kept only the in-frame ones, dropping some. This table has tens of thousands of clones, 75% to 90% appearing once. Overall study findings and caveats: Mapped onto spike, vaccine-associated CD4 TCRs spanned it and were dominant at 160-218 and 743-854. There were mostly white British donors and more females than males, and clonal diversity was possibly underestimated. The reported proportion of spike-specific TCRs targeting unmutated variant regions was nearly half. Spike-specific TCR breadth and depth grew following two AZD1222 doses.

The source was peripheral blood, collected on day 0 of AZD1222 vaccination. The chain has TRBV20-1 and TRBJ1-2; TRBD1 aligns across 9 bases. This clonotype was sampled from an adult in good health. The CDR3 reads CSASSSGDRAGYGYTF. In DNA, the CDR3 is TGCAGTGCTAGTTCCTCCGGGGACAGGGCAGGCTATGGCTACACCTTC.